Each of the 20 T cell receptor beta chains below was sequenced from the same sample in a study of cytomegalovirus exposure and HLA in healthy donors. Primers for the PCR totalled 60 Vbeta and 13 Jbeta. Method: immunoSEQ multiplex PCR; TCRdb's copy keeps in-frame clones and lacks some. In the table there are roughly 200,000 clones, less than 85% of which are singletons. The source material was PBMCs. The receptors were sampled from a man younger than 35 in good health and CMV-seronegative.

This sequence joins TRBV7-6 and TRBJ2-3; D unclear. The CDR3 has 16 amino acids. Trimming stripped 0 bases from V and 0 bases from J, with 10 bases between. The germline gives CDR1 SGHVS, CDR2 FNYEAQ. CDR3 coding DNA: TGTGCCAGCAGCTTAGCCGGCATACAGAGCACAGATACGCAGTATTTT. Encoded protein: CASSLAGIQSTDTQYF. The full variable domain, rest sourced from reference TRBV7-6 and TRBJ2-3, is GAGVSQSPRYKVTKRGQDVALRCDPISGHVSLYWYRQALGQGPEFLTYFNYEAQQDKSGLPNDRFSAERPEGSISTLTIQRTEQRDSAMYRCASSLAGIQSTDTQYFGPGTRLTVL.

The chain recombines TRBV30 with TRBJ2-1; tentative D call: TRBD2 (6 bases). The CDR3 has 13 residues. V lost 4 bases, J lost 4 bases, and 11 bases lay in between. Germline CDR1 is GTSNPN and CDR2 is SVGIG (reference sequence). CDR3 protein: CAWNLGTYNEQFF. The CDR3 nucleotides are TGTGCCTGGAATCTCGGGACTTACAATGAGCAGTTCTTC.

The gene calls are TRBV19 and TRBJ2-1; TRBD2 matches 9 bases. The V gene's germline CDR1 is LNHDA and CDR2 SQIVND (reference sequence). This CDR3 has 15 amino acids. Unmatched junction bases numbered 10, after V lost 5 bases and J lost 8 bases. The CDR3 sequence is CASSRGREGPDEQFF. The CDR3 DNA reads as TGTGCCAGTAGTCGAGGGCGGGAGGGTCCGGATGAGCAGTTCTTC.

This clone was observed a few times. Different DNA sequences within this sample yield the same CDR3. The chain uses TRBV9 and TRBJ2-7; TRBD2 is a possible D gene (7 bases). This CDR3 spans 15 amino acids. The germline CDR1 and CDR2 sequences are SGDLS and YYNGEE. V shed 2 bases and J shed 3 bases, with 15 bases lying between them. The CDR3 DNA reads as TGTGCCAGCAGCGTGGGGGGGACATCGAACTACGAGCAGTACTTC. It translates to CASSVGGTSNYEQYF.

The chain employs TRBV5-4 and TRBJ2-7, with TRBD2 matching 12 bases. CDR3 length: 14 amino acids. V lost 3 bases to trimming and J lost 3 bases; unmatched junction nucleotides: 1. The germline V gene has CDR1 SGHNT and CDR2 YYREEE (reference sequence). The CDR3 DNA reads TGTGCCAGCAGCTCGGGACTAGCGGGCTACGAGCAGTACTTC. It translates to CASSSGLAGYEQYF.

The CDR3 sequence is CASSPSTGELFF. CDR3 sequence (DNA): TGTGCCAGCAGCCCGAGCACCGGGGAGCTGTTTTTT. This chain joins TRBV7-8 and TRBJ2-2; D is unresolved. The CDR3 spans 12 residues. From germline, CDR1 is SGHVS and CDR2 FQNEAQ. Trimming removed 5 bases at V and 4 bases at J, with 5 bases between.

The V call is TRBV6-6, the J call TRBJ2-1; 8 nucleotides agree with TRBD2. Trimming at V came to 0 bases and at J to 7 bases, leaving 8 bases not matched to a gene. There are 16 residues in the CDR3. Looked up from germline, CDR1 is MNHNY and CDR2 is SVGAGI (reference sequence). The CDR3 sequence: CASSYSFQREMNEQFF. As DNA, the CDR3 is TGTGCCAGCAGTTACTCGTTTCAGCGGGAGATGAATGAGCAGTTCTTC.

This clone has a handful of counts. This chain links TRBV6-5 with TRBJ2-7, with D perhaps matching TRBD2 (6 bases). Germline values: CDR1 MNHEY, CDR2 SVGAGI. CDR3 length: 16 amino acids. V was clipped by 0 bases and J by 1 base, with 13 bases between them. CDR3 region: CASSYSVLAGSYEQYF. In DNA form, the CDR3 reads TGTGCCAGCAGTTACTCTGTCCTGGCGGGGTCCTACGAGCAGTACTTC.

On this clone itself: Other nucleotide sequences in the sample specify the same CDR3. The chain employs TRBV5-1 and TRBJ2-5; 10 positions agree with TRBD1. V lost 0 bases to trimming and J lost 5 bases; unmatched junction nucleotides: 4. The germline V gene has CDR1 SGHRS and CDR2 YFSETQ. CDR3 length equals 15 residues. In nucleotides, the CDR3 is TGCGCCAGCAGCTTGGGACAGGGGGCCGGGGAGACCCAGTACTTC. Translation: CASSLGQGAGETQYF.

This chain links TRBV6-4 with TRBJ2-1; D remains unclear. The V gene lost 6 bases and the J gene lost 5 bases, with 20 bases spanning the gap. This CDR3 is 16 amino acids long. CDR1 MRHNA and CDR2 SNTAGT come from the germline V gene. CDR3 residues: CASSANRGSVHNEQFF. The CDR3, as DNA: TGTGCCAGCAGCGCAAACCGCGGAAGTGTTCACAATGAGCAGTTCTTC.

For the CDR3, the DNA is TGCGCCAGCGGAACCGGACGGGGCACTGAAGCTTTCTTT. It translates to CASGTGRGTEAFF. The chain employs TRBV5-1 and TRBJ1-1; D is uncertain. V was shortened by 7 bases and J by 4 bases, with 14 bases between the two germline ends. CDR3 length: 13 residues. The germline gives CDR1 SGHRS, CDR2 YFSETQ.

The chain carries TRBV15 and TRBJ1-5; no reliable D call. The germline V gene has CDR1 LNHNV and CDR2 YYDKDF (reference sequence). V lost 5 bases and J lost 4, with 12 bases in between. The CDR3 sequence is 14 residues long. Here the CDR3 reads CATSGRVGNQPQHF. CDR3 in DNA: TGTGCCACCAGCGGGCGGGTAGGGAATCAGCCCCAGCATTTT.

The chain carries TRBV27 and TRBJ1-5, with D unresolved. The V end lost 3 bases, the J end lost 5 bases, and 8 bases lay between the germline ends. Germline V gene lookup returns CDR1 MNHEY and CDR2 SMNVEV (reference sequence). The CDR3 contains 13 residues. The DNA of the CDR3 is TGTGCCAGCAGTTTTTCGCGATATCAGCCCCAGCATTTT. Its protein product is CASSFSRYQPQHF.

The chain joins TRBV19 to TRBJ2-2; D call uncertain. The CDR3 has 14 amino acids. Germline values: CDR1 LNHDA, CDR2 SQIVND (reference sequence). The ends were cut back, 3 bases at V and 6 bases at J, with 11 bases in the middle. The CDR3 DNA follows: TGTGCCAGTAGTATTGACCCCCGGGCCGGGGAGCTGTTTTTT. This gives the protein CASSIDPRAGELFF. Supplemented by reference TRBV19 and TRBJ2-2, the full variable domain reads DGGITQSPKYLFRKEGQNVTLSCEQNLNHDAMYWYRQDPGQGLRLIYYSQIVNDFQKGDIAEGYSVSREKKESFPLTVTSAQKNPTAFYLCASSIDPRAGELFFGEGSRLTVL.

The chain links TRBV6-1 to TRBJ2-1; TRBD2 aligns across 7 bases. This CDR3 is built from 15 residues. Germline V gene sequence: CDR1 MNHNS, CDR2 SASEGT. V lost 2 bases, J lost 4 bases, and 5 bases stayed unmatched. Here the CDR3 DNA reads TGTGCCAGCAGTGAAAAAGCGGGACCTTACAATGAGCAGTTCTTC. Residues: CASSEKAGPYNEQFF.

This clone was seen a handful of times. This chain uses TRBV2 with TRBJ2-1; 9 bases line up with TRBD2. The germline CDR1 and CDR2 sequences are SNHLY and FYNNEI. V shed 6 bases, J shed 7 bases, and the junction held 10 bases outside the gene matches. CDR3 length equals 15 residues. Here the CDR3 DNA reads TGTGCCAGCAGAGACGGCGGGAGGGATGGAAATGAGCAGTTCTTC. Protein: CASRDGGRDGNEQFF.

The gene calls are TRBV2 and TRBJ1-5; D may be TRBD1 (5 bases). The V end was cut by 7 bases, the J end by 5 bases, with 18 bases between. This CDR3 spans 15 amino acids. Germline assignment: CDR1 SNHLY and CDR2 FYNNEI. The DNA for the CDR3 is TGTGCCAGCACCGCTGGAACAGGAGGGGATCAGCCCCAGCATTTT. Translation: CASTAGTGGDQPQHF.

The CDR3 reads CASSERYAGLAGVSNEQFF. The CDR3 DNA reads as TGTGCCAGCAGTGAGCGGTATGCGGGACTAGCGGGAGTAAGTAATGAGCAGTTCTTC. The chain carries TRBV2 and TRBJ2-1; 14 positions agree with TRBD2. V lost 3 bases to trimming and J lost 7 bases; unmatched junction nucleotides: 14. The germline CDR1 and CDR2 sequences are SNHLY and FYNNEI. The CDR3 sequence is 19 residues long.

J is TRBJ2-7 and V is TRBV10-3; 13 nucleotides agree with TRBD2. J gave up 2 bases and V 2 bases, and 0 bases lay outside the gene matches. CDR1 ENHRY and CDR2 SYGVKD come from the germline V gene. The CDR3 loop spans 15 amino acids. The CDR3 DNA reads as TGTGCCATCAGTGAGGGACTAGCGGGAGCCTACGAGCAGTACTTC. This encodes CAISEGLAGAYEQYF.

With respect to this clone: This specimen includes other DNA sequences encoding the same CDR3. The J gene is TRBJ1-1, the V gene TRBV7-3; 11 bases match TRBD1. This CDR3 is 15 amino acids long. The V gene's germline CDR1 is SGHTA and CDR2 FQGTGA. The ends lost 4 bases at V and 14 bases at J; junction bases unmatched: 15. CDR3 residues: CASSSSGTGGDKAFF. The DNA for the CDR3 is TGTGCCAGCAGCTCCTCAGGGACAGGGGGGGACAAGGCCTTCTTT.